One T cell receptor (beta chain) is described in this entry. This sample was included in a study of blood T cell repertoires in COVID-19. Sequencing was performed with immunoSEQ multiplex PCR; in TCRdb, only in-frame clones are kept and a portion is missing. This table has about 220,000 clones, 82% appearing once. The source material was PBMCs or T cells enriched from blood (not recorded which). This TCR was sampled from a woman aged 55-70 years who had recovered from COVID-19.

CDR3 residues: CASSQGGSTGYGYTF. CDR3 DNA sequence: TGTGCCAGCAGCCAAGGGGGGAGTACAGGGTATGGCTACACCTTC. V usage is TRBV3-1 (or the pseudogene TRBV3-2) and J usage is TRBJ1-2, with D possibly being TRBD1 (6 bases). Germline V lookup: CDR1 LGHDT, CDR2 YNNKEL (reference sequence). The CDR3 has 15 residues. V lost 1 base, J lost 5 bases, and 14 bases lay in between.